This T cell receptor beta chain derives from a study of regulatory T cells in long-lasting Graves disease. Whole-study results and caveats: New patients shared around 980 public clonotypes, and persistent patients shared more, with fewer than 3,500.

Building of the TCR beta libraries involved iRepertoire HTBI primers and Arm-PCR of CDR3 regions. TCRdb re-called the multiplex PCR reads with MiXCR, one entry per CDR3 protein. The repertoire includes roughly 300,000 distinct CDR3 sequences, around a fifth of them detected once, and approximately 31% sits in the top ten. On this clonotype itself: Antigen specificity is unknown.

Stated time point: persistent/refractory GD, antithyroid drugs over 5 years with positive TRAb. PBMCs provided the RNA from which the TCR library was made. Trimming shortened V by 6 bases and J by 2 bases, and 8 bases separated the two germline ends. Germline CDR1 reads LNHDA; CDR2 reads SQIVND (reference sequence). The CDR3 is made up of 14 amino acids. This specimen was peripheral blood mononuclear cells (PBMCs), taken when the disease was refractory, from a patient treated with antithyroid drugs. The chain recombines TRBV19 with TRBJ1-6, with a possible D match to TRBD1 (5 bases). The TCR sequence derives from a female donor with Graves disease. CDR3 DNA sequence: TGTGCCAGTAGGGAGACAGCCTATAATTCACCCCTCCACTTT. It yields the protein CASRETAYNSPLHF. Full variable domain (missing parts from reference TRBV19 and TRBJ1-6): DGGITQSPKYLFRKEGQNVTLSCEQNLNHDAMYWYRQDPGQGLRLIYYSQIVNDFQKGDIAEGYSVSREKKESFPLTVTSAQKNPTAFYLCASRETAYNSPLHFGNGTRLTVT.